A selection of T cell receptor beta chains follows, all from one sample in a study of cytotoxic CD8 clonotypes in ibrutinib-treated CLL. Here immunoSEQ multiplex PCR was the method, and the copy in TCRdb shows in-frame clones only, minus some. The data contain fewer than 400,000 clones, 67% of them singletons. The sample consisted of PBMCs, taken after 36 months of ibrutinib treatment. All receptors derive from a human donor with chronic lymphocytic leukemia. Each CDR3 is given with its conserved first and last residue. The D gene is left open where the match is weak. Clone size is shown for a subset of rows, as once, few, many or a class of expanded clone.

TRBD1	TRBV4-1	TRBJ1-1	NA	CASSPDRHTEAFF	TGCGCCAGCAGCCCGGACAGGCACACTGAAGCTTTCTTT
TRBD1	TRBV2	TRBJ2-7	NA	CASSAGTGAYEQYF	TGTGCCAGCAGTGCCGGGACAGGGGCCTACGAGCAGTACTTC
NA	TRBV28	TRBJ2-3	once	CASSLGWGRSTDTQYF	TGTGCCAGCAGTTTAGGGTGGGGAAGGAGCACAGATACGCAGTATTTT
NA	TRBV7-9	TRBJ2-7	NA	CASSSWVEQYF	TGTGCCAGCAGCTCGTGGGTCGAGCAGTACTTC
NA	TRBV29-1	TRBJ2-7	few	CSVRDIEEQYF	TGCAGCGTTCGAGACATTGAGGAGCAGTACTTC
NA	TRBV7-9	TRBJ2-5	NA	CASSFPHALSTTQYF	TGTGCCAGCAGCTTTCCCCACGCCCTATCTACCACCCAGTACTTC
TRBD2	TRBV4-1	TRBJ2-7	NA	CASSQVGRGAYEQYF	TGCGCCAGCAGCCAAGTCGGGAGGGGGGCCTACGAGCAGTACTTC
NA	TRBV6-1	TRBJ1-5	few	CASSDGSNQPQHF	TGTGCCAGCAGTGACGGTAGCAATCAGCCCCAGCATTTT
TRBD1	TRBV5-5	TRBJ2-7	few	CASSSTGLSSYEQYF	TGTGCCAGCAGCTCGACAGGGCTTAGCTCCTACGAGCAGTACTTC
TRBD1	TRBV4-1	TRBJ2-7	NA	CASSLGQGRVEQYF	TGCGCCAGCAGCCTAGGACAGGGTCGGGTCGAGCAGTACTTC
NA	TRBV19	TRBJ1-1	once	CASSTSPSEAFF	TGTGCCAGTAGTACGTCCCCAAGTGAAGCTTTCTTT
NA	TRBV2	TRBJ1-6	NA	CASSEHSPQGPLHF	TGTGCCAGCAGCGAACATTCGCCCCAGGGACCCCTCCACTTT
NA	TRBV5-1	TRBJ1-1	NA	CASSYRSDTEAFF	TGCGCCAGCAGCTACCGCAGCGACACTGAAGCTTTCTTT
NA	TRBV7-3	TRBJ2-1	NA	CASSRGYGSYNEQFF	TGTGCCAGCAGCCGGGGGTACGGGAGCTACAATGAGCAGTTCTTC
NA	TRBV18	TRBJ2-7	few	CASAPRRSYEQYF	TGTGCCAGCGCCCCCAGGCGATCCTACGAGCAGTACTTC
NA	TRBV14	TRBJ2-3	few	CASSQLRTDTQYF	TGTGCCAGCAGCCAATTAAGGACAGATACGCAGTATTTT
NA	TRBV25-1	TRBJ1-2	NA	CASTAPDYGYTF	TGTGCCAGCACAGCCCCCGACTATGGCTACACCTTC
TRBD1	TRBV15	TRBJ1-6	few	CATSAAGTGRSPLHF	TGTGCCACCAGCGCGGCTGGGACAGGGAGGTCACCCCTCCACTTT
TRBD1	TRBV6-6	TRBJ2-1	NA	CAGGQGLDNEQFF	TGTGCCGGAGGACAGGGCTTAGACAATGAGCAGTTCTTC